This note documents a single T cell receptor (beta chain) sequence. Per the germline V gene, CDR1 is GTSNPN and CDR2 is SVGIG (reference sequence). V lost 4 bases, J lost 1 base, and 2 bases stayed unmatched. The CDR3 is 14 amino acids. How the authors handled the data: Researchers report that nucleated cell counts were estimated from reference gene primer amplification. Sequencing used immunoSEQ multiplex PCR; TCRdb keeps in-frame clones, though not all of them. V, J and clone size are those of that table, while D and trimming were read from the DNA. The data contain roughly 25,000 clones, around 87% of them seen just once; the ten biggest clones take up less than 10%. This specimen belongs to a study of blood T cell repertoires in COVID-19. About the study: Sites across the United States, Italy and Spain contributed samples from acute and convalescent COVID-19. From T cells, B-cell-depleted T cells, or PBMCs came the material, which was cDNA or gDNA.

The source is a man aged 50-59 years with active COVID-19. V is TRBV30 and J is TRBJ1-3; TRBD1 matches 9 bases. The sequencing input was peripheral blood. The DNA of the CDR3 is TGTGCCTGGACCGACAGGGGGTCTGGAAACACCATATATTTT. It is translated as CAWTDRGSGNTIYF.